Included here is one T cell receptor beta chain sequence, with context. This clonotype was seen a few times. Which antigen it targets is not known. No much larger clone exists at a distance of one base, and base qualities are not known. CDR3 length: 15 amino acids, cysteine to phenylalanine. This entry keeps only the CDR3 DNA: 45 bases, framed from base 1. Per the germline V gene, KGHSH is the CDR1 and LQKENI is the CDR2. The germline V and J ends show losses of 6 bases and 0 bases respectively, and no gene match explains 5 bases of the junction. The sample is drawn from a study of post-analysis software for immune sequencing data (dated by TCRdb to about 2015). In the study overall: Recorded disease courses included relapsing-remitting, secondary progressive and progressive-relapsing multiple sclerosis, with some patients lacking subtype annotation. The patient repertoires were set against under 12 previously published healthy control repertoires from donors whose ages ranged from 6 to 25 years. A subset of samples was prepared in parallel using single-end sample barcoding, then pooled and co-amplified after Illumina adapter ligation. Summary of the overall study and its limitations: Direct clustering with F measure showed strong co-clustering of samples prepared in the same batch, prompting a batch-effect correction. Patients showed significantly higher frequencies than controls for roughly 5 TRBV segments, among them TRBV5-6, TRBV5-1 and TRBV20-1. Normalized Chao1 diversity was significantly lower in multiple sclerosis patients than controls, suggesting substantial peripheral T-cell clonal expansion. The control group was slightly older than the multiple sclerosis patient group.

Receptor libraries were prepared by PCR. Instrument on record: Illumina HiSeq 2500. Unique molecular identifiers were incorporated into TCR beta cDNA libraries to reduce PCR and sequencing biases. Roughly 500,000 cDNA molecules were obtained per 1 to 10 million input T cells, so each molecule approximated one T cell. The same protocol used for the earlier healthy control dataset was applied to prepare and sequence the patient libraries. Samples belonging to the same batch were prepared together, multiplexed and sequenced on a shared HiSeq lane. The published analysis was carried out like this. MIGEC handled the raw barcoded reads, throwing out single-read molecular identifier groups before consensus assembly and CDR3 extraction. VDJtools was used for post-analysis of the clonotype tables, and diversity was normalized by down-sampling every dataset to the size of the smallest sample. In repertoire overlap clustering, CDR3 amino acid sequences, but not nucleotide sequences, were matched to correct batch-related cross-sample contamination. TCRdb's own reprocessing of the public reads used fastp at Q25 and MiXCR and kept productive beta chains. CDR3 protein duplicates are merged, each entry listing the most common genes and DNA. V and J calls and clone size were set by TCRdb, not the authors. A total of roughly 170,000 distinct CDR3 sequences appear in this sample, over 25% of them only once. Clones ranked in the top ten supply approximately 1.5% of the sample.

TCR beta repertoires were profiled from peripheral blood of over 10 young patients with multiple sclerosis to demonstrate the VDJtools post-analysis software. The multiple sclerosis patients were children and adolescents ranging in age from about 6 to 17 years. Sequences were obtained from blood. The chain employs TRBV18 and TRBJ2-1, and 7 bases in between align with TRBD2. This TCR came from a girl between 5 and 17 years old with multiple sclerosis. The DNA sequence follows: TGTGCCAGCTCTTCAGCGGGAAGCTCCTACAATGAGCAGTTCTTC. This yields the protein CASSSAGSSYNEQFF.